A selection of T cell receptor beta chains follows, all from one sample in a study of T cell repertoires in cytomegalovirus infection. One entry per CDR3 protein results from TCRdb running MiXCR on the reads. Among 150,000 to 200,000 distinct CDR3 sequences listed, 7.5% to 10% were seen once. The sequenced sample was PBMCs. The receptor set was obtained from a human donor in good health (CMV status not recorded). Some clones in this sample may be carry-over from other donors' samples. CDR3s leave out the opening cysteine and the closing phenylalanine or tryptophan. Expanded clones are given a class, and other clones once, few, many or no size at all.

abundance	j_gene	v_gene	CDR3aa
many	TRBJ2-1	TRBV20-1	SADTGTRMNNEQF
many	TRBJ1-6	TRBV6-2/TRBV6-3	ASSYSSWGTGSNSPLH
many	TRBJ1-1	TRBV12-3/TRBV12-4	ASSFKVNTEAF
few	TRBJ2-3	TRBV4-2	ASSLKREEDTQY
many	TRBJ1-6	TRBV7-6	ASSLPGENSPLH
many	TRBJ2-3	TRBV11-2	ASSLSGSGGTDTQY
NA	TRBJ2-7	TRBV14	ASRITGNYEQY
many	TRBJ2-3	TRBV6-2/TRBV6-3	ASRTIDRPTDTQY
NA	TRBJ1-5	TRBV20-1	SARVPNQPQH
many	TRBJ1-1	TRBV7-2	ASSWTGAAKTEAF
NA	TRBJ1-3	TRBV29-1	SVAQGAGNTIY
few	TRBJ2-2	TRBV6-4	ASSYSELGELF
many	TRBJ1-4	TRBV7-2	ASSLITNEKLF
NA	TRBJ2-5	TRBV11-2	ASSRTGTGGRETQY
many	TRBJ1-5	TRBV6-1	ASRDVPGYSNQPQH
NA	TRBJ1-1	TRBV28	ASSLQSLNTEAF
many	TRBJ1-1	TRBV4-3	ASSQERQTMNTEAF
many	TRBJ2-2	TRBV11-2	ASSSTNSGRRDGELF
NA	TRBJ2-2	TRBV29-1	SVLTSPGNTGELF
many	TRBJ2-1	TRBV6-4	ASQERAGGNNEQF
few	TRBJ1-2	TRBV4-1	ASSPARLDYGYT
few	TRBJ1-3	TRBV19	ASSLPRQLSGNTIY
few	TRBJ2-1	TRBV6-2/TRBV6-3	ASSRQGGYNEQF
few	TRBJ2-3	TRBV29-1	SFTGLAGVDTQY
many	TRBJ1-6	TRBV12-3/TRBV12-4	ASSLGGDSPLH
NA	TRBJ1-6	TRBV28	ASSSGGGNSPLH
few	TRBJ1-1	TRBV18	ASSPEHMNTEAF
many	TRBJ2-2	TRBV5-4	ASSLEGNTGELF
NA	TRBJ1-1	TRBV5-4	ASSLDPQGTEAF
NA	TRBJ2-3	TRBV5-1	ASSIGLASADTQY
many	TRBJ1-1	TRBV28	ASSSRQGVTEAF
few	TRBJ2-1	TRBV28	ASSSPVGSGLYNEQF
few	TRBJ1-2	TRBV29-1	SVEPRATLNGYT
many	TRBJ1-2	TRBV28	ASSPDGLVGYT
many	TRBJ1-5	TRBV28	ASVEGGSGQPQH
few	TRBJ2-1	TRBV9	ASSVGSSYNEQF
few	TRBJ1-5	TRBV4-3	ASSQAMGRPQH
many	TRBJ1-5	TRBV7-2	ASSPRGGSLPQH
many	TRBJ1-2	TRBV6-5	ASGHGNGYT
NA	TRBJ2-7	TRBV28	ASRGWDSAYEQY
many	TRBJ1-5	TRBV7-2	ASSPGGGGLGQPQH
many	TRBJ2-7	TRBV14	ASSQKIGTGPSRTYEQY
many	TRBJ2-1	TRBV7-2	ASSPSNNEQF
few	TRBJ1-1	TRBV18	ASSPERARLEAF
many	TRBJ1-1	TRBV28	ASSLRMGANTEAF
few	TRBJ1-1	TRBV5-1	ASSFGQTEAF
many	TRBJ2-1	TRBV28	ASSPGLGQF
NA	TRBJ2-1	TRBV5-3	ASSPLGTSSYNKQF
few	TRBJ2-3	TRBV18	ASSAVTDTQY
NA	TRBJ1-1	TRBV6-5	ASSYSWDTVNTEAF
few	TRBJ2-1	TRBV5-5	ASSLASSGSYEQF
many	TRBJ2-1	TRBV7-3	ASSLMGQGKIYEQF
few	TRBJ2-5	TRBV5-4	ASSLPSSGVETQY
many	TRBJ2-1	TRBV5-6	ASSLAVDSSYNEQF